This T cell receptor beta chain was obtained from a study of regulatory and conventional T cells in RAG deficiency (TCRdb year 2017). About the investigation overall: To compare the diversity and composition of the repertoires of Treg, conventional CD4+ and CD8+ T cells between RAG-deficient patients and healthy controls, the study applied high-throughput TCR beta sequencing.

Libraries were made using the immunoSEQ multiplex PCR assay. Genomic DNA from the sorted T-cell subsets was used to amplify and sequence rearranged TCR beta chain products. In the original analysis: Shannon entropy and Simpson indices were used to measure how diverse the repertoire of productive TCR beta rearrangements was. To gauge clonal expansion, the frequencies of the 100 most abundant productive TCR beta clonotypes among total reads were added together. The TRB repertoires were scored with a self-reactivity index built on which amino acids appear at CDR3beta positions 6 and 7. Repertoire analyses used two-way ANOVA; flow cytometric analyses used Student t or Mann-Whitney tests. Drawn from immuneACCESS, this table holds only the in-frame rearrangements with V and J called that TCRdb kept. Clones are partly lost; checked studies trace under half to an unresolved V gene and leave the rest unexplained. Clone size and the V and J calls come from that table; the DNA yielded D and trimming. Within this sample are 29,000 or so clones, with nearly 95% of them counted one time only. Over 0.15% of the sample is held by the ten biggest clonotypes.

Overall results and qualifications from the work: Markedly lower Shannon entropy and higher Simpson indices were observed in RAG-deficient patients than in control T-cell subpopulations. For some subjects, some T-cell subset analyses were not performed. In Omenn syndrome patients, sorted CD25-high CD127-low cells may represent peripherally activated cells rather than bona fide Treg cells. In Omenn syndrome and CID/AS patients compared with controls, around 100-fold fewer unique TCR beta sequences were detected from Treg cells, versus roughly 10-fold fewer for other subsets. Shorter CDR3 lengths were found in all patient T-cell subsets, and >90% Treg-Tconv repertoire overlap at nucleotide and amino acid level was observed in Omenn syndrome patients.

CDR1 is given as GTSNPN and CDR2 as SVGIG, both from the germline V gene (reference sequence). There are 15 amino acids in the CDR3, from cysteine to phenylalanine inclusive. Only the CDR3 part of the read is kept: 45 bases, read in frame from the first base. From V the trimming removes 2 bases and from J it removes 6 bases, while the gene matches leave 11 bases of the junction unaccounted for. Concerning this clone: Its cognate antigen has yet to be identified. No base quality information exists; no much larger clone differs at one position.

Before genomic DNA was extracted, conventional CD4+ T cells were isolated from blood as CD25-low CD127-high cells. For repertoire analyses, the comparison group consisted of roughly 8 healthy control donors. This sample also appeared in a second study, on regulatory T cells. As the second study states: For the multiplex PCR, 52 forward TRBV primers and 13 reverse TRBJ primers were used, and amplification bias was corrected with both assay-based and computational methods. Restricted unique TRB V-J pairs and skewed V and J gene usage were observed in patient repertoires, most markedly in regulatory T cells. T-cell receptor beta repertoires of sorted regulatory, conventional CD4+ and CD8+ T cells were compared between CD3G-deficient patients and healthy controls. Peripheral blood mononuclear cells were isolated by Ficoll density separation. Within the immunoSEQ assay, multiplex PCR amplified rearranged TRB loci from genomic DNA. TRB amplicons were sequenced using an Illumina HiSeq platform. Raw sequences were error-filtered and aligned to reference gene sequences by custom algorithms and were subsequently analyzed with the immunoSEQ online tools. Frequencies of productive and nonproductive TRB rearrangements were assessed among unique sequences as well as among total sequences. Prism software was used to run t tests, Mann-Whitney tests or two-way ANOVA for comparisons between groups.

Sequenced: CD25- CD4+ T cells sorted from blood. This sequence was found in a human donor in good health. The chain is encoded by TRBV30 joined to TRBJ1-1, with TRBD1 identical over 8 junction bases. The DNA sequence follows: TGTGCCTGGAGTCGGGGGACAGGTGGGGGCCCTGAAGCTTTCTTT. It translates to CAWSRGTGGGPEAFF.